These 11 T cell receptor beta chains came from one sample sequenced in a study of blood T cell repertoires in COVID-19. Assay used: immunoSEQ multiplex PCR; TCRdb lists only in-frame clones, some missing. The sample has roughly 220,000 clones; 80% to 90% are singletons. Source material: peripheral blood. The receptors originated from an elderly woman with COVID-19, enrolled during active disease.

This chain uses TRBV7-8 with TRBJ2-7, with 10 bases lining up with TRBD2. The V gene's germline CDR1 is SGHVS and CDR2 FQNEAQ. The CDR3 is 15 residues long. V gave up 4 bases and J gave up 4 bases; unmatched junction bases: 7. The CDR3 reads CASSWPGLATYEQYF. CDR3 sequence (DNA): TGTGCCAGCAGCTGGCCGGGACTAGCGACATACGAGCAGTACTTC.

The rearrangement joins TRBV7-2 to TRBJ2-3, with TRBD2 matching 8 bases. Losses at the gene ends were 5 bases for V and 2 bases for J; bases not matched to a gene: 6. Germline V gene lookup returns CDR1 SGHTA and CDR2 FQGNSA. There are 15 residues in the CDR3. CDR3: CASSRGGLPTDTQYF. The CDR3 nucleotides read TGTGCCAGCAGCCGCGGGGGGCTCCCCACAGATACGCAGTATTTT.

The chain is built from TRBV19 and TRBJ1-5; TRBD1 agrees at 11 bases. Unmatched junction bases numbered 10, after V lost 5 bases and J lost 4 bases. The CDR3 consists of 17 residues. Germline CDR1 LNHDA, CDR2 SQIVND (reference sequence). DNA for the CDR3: TGTGCCAGTAGTCCCCTGGACAGGGGGCTTGGGAATCAGCCCCAGCATTTT. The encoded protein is CASSPLDRGLGNQPQHF.

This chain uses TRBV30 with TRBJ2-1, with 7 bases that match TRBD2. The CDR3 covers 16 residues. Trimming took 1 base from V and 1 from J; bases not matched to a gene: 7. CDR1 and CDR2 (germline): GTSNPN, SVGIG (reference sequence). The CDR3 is CAWSAGGGPSYNEQFF. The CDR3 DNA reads TGTGCCTGGAGTGCCGGGGGAGGGCCGTCCTACAATGAGCAGTTCTTC.

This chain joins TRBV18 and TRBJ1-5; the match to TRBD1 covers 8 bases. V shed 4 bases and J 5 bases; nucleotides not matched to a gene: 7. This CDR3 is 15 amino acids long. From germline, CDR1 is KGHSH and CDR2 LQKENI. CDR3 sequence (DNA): TGTGCCAGCTCACGATCCGGACAGGGTGATCAGCCCCAGCATTTT. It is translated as CASSRSGQGDQPQHF.

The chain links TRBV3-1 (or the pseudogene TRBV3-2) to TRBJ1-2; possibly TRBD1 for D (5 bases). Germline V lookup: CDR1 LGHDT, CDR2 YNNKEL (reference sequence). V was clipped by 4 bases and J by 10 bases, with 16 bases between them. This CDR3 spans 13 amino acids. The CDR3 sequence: CASSLQGRANYTF. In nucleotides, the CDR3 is TGTGCCAGCAGCCTTCAGGGAAGGGCTAACTACACCTTC.

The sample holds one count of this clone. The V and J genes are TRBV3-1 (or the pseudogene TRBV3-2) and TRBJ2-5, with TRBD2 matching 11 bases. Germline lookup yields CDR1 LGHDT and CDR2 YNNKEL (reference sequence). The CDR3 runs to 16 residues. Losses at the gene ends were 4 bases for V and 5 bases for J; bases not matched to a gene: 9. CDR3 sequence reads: CASSPRLAGGRETQYF. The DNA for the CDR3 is TGTGCCAGCAGCCCCCGGCTAGCGGGAGGTAGGGAGACCCAGTACTTC.

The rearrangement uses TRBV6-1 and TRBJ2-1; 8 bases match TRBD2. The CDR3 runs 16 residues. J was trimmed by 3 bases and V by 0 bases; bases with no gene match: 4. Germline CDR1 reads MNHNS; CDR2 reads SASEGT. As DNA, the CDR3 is TGTGCCAGCAGTGAAGCAAGACTAGCGCTCTACAATGAGCAGTTCTTC. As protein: CASSEARLALYNEQFF.

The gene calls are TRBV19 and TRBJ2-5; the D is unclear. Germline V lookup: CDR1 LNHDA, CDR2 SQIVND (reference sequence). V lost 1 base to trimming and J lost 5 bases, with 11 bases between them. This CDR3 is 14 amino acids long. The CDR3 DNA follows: TGTGCCAGTAGTATAGGCTCGGCCAGGGAGACCCAGTACTTC. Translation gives CASSIGSARETQYF. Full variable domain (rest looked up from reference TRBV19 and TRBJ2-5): DGGITQSPKYLFRKEGQNVTLSCEQNLNHDAMYWYRQDPGQGLRLIYYSQIVNDFQKGDIAEGYSVSREKKESFPLTVTSAQKNPTAFYLCASSIGSARETQYFGPGTRLLVL.

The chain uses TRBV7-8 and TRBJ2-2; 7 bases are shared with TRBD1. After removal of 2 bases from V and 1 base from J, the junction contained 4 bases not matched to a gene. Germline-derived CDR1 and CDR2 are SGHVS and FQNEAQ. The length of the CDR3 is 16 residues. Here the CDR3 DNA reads TGTGCCAGCAGCTTACGTAACAGGGGGAACACCGGGGAGCTGTTTTTT. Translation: CASSLRNRGNTGELFF. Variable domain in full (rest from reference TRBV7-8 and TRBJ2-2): GAGVSQSPRYKVAKRGQDVALRCDPISGHVSLFWYQQALGQGPEFLTYFQNEAQLDKSGLPSDRFFAERPEGSVSTLKIQRTQQEDSAVYLCASSLRNRGNTGELFFGEGSRLTVL.

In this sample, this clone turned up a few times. The CDR3 DNA reads TGTGCCAGCAGTCTACTGTATCCTCAGCCCCAGCATTTT. Residues: CASSLLYPQPQHF. The V call is TRBV28, the J call TRBJ1-5; D is unresolved. Trimming cost V 5 bases and J 6 bases, with 11 bases left between them. Germline-derived CDR1 and CDR2 are MDHEN and SYDVKM. The CDR3 runs to 13 residues. Full variable domain (remainder filled in from reference TRBV28 and TRBJ1-5): DVKVTQSSRYLVKRTGEKVFLECVQDMDHENMFWYRQDPGLGLRLIYFSYDVKMKEKGDIPEGYSVSREKKERFSLILESASTNQTSMYLCASSLLYPQPQHFGDGTRLSIL.